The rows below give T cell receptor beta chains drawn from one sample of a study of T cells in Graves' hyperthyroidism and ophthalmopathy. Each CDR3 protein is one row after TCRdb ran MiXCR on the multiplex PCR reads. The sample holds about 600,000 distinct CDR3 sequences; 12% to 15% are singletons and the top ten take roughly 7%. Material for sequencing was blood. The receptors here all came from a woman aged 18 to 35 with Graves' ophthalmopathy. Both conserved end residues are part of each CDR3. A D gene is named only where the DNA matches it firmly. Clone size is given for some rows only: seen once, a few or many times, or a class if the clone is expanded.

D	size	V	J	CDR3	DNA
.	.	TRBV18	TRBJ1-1	CASSPLEGRATEAFF	TGTGCCAGCTCACCACTCGAGGGAAGAGCAACTGAAGCTTTCTTT
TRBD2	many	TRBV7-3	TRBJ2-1	CASSSVGGPGNEQFF	TGTGCCAGCAGCTCCGTGGGAGGGCCCGGGAATGAGCAGTTCTTC
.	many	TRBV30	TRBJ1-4	CAWSVWEKLFF	TGTGCCTGGAGTGTATGGGAAAAACTGTTTTTT
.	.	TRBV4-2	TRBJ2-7	CASSQVGTSTYEQYF	TGTGCCAGCAGCCAAGTGGGGACGAGTACCTACGAGCAGTACTTC
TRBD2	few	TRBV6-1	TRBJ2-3	CASSETRGLADSSDTQYF	TGTGCCAGCAGTGAGACTCGGGGACTAGCGGACTCGTCAGATACGCAGTATTTT
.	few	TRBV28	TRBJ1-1	CASSLSLVTEAFF	TGTGCCAGCAGTCTTTCTCTTGTCACTGAAGCTTTCTTT
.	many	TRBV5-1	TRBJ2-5	CASGVGGSEGETQYF	TGCGCCAGCGGCGTAGGGGGGTCGGAAGGAGAGACCCAGTACTTC
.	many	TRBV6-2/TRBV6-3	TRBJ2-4	CASSIGIQVSGSIQYF	TGTGCCAGCAGTATCGGGATACAGGTTTCCGGCTCCATTCAGTACTTC
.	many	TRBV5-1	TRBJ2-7	CASSLGQFYEQYF	TGCGCCAGCAGCTTGGGACAGTTCTACGAGCAGTACTTC
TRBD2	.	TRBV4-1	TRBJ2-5	CASSQLAGGFETQYF	TGCGCCAGCAGCCAACTGGCGGGGGGCTTTGAGACCCAGTACTTC
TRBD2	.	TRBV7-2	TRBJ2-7	CASSLGLAGYRRSYEQYF	TGTGCCAGCAGCTTAGGACTAGCGGGATACCGACGCTCCTACGAGCAGTACTTC
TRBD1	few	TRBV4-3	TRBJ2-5	CASSQDRTGRETQYF	TGCGCCAGCAGCCAAGACCGGACAGGGAGAGAGACCCAGTACTTC
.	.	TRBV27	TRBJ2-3	CASRYTAVSTDTQYF	TGTGCCAGCAGATACACAGCGGTTAGCACAGATACGCAGTATTTT
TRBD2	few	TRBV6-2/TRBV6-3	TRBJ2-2	CASSYWLAGAGELFF	TGTGCCAGCAGTTACTGGCTAGCGGGAGCCGGGGAGCTGTTTTTT
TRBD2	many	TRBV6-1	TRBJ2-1	CASGYIGLAGVSGVQQFF	TGTGCCAGCGGGTACATAGGACTAGCGGGAGTCTCCGGGGTTCAGCAGTTCTTC
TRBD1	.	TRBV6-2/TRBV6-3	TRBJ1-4	CASSSFTDRGGSEKLFF	TGTGCCAGCAGTTCCTTTACCGACAGGGGAGGGTCCGAAAAACTGTTTTTT
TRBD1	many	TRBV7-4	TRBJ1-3	CASREQGARSGNTIYF	TGTGCCAGCAGGGAACAGGGGGCACGATCAGGAAACACCATATATTTT
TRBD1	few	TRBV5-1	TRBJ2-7	CASRNRDSSYEQYF	TGCGCCAGCAGAAACCGGGACAGTTCCTACGAGCAGTACTTC
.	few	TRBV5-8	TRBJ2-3	CASNPPSRATWSTDTQYF	TGTGCCAGCAACCCCCCGAGTCGGGCGACATGGAGCACAGATACGCAGTATTTT
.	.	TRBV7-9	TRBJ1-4	CASSDGWTHGDEKLFF	TGTGCCAGCAGCGATGGCTGGACACATGGGGATGAAAAACTGTTTTTT
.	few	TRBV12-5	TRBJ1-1	CASAWGENTEAFF	TGTGCTAGTGCCTGGGGGGAGAACACTGAAGCTTTCTTT
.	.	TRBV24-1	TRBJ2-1	CATSDRTEPSRNEQFF	TGTGCCACCAGTGATCGGACAGAGCCCTCTAGAAATGAGCAGTTCTTC
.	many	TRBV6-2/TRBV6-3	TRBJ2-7	CASVDTYEQYF	TGTGCCAGCGTAGACACCTACGAGCAGTACTTC
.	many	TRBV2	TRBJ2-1	CASSEQDESSYNEQFF	TGTGCCAGCAGTGAACAGGACGAGAGCTCCTACAATGAGCAGTTCTTC
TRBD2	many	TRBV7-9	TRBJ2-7	CASSLATSGSWKQYF	TGTGCCAGCAGCTTAGCGACTAGCGGGAGTTGGAAGCAGTACTTC
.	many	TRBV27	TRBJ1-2	CASSLSIQGNYGYTF	TGTGCCAGCAGTTTATCGATCCAGGGAAACTATGGCTACACCTTC
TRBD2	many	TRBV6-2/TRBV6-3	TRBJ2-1	CASETSGGGYNEQFF	TGTGCCAGCGAAACTAGCGGGGGGGGCTACAATGAGCAGTTCTTC
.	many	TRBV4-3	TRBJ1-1	CASSQGDGRNTEAFF	TGCGCCAGCAGCCAAGGGGACGGACGGAACACTGAAGCTTTCTTT
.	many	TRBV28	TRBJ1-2	CASSFSGSYGYTF	TGTGCCAGCAGTTTCAGCGGATCCTATGGCTACACCTTC
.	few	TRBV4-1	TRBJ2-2	CASSQGTAASEGELFF	TGCGCCAGCAGCCAAGGGACCGCCGCCTCAGAAGGGGAGCTGTTTTTT
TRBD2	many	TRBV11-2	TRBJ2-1	CASSFELAGGPENEQFF	TGTGCCAGCAGCTTCGAGCTAGCGGGAGGGCCTGAGAATGAGCAGTTCTTC
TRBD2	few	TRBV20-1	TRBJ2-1	CSARDAGTSGISYNEQFF	TGCAGTGCTAGAGATGCAGGGACTAGCGGGATCTCCTACAATGAGCAGTTCTTC
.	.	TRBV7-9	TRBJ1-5	CASSLGTQGNQPQHF	TGTGCCAGCAGCTTAGGCACACAGGGAAATCAGCCCCAGCATTTT
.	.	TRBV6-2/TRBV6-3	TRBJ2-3	CASSYTSRDTQYF	TGTGCCAGCAGTTACACTAGCAGGGATACGCAGTATTTT
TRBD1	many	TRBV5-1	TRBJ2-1	CASSLGQGKGYNEQFF	TGCGCCAGCAGCTTGGGACAGGGGAAGGGGTACAATGAGCAGTTCTTC
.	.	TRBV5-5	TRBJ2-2	CASNPSGFANTGELFF	TGTGCCAGCAACCCCTCGGGGTTTGCGAACACCGGGGAGCTGTTTTTT
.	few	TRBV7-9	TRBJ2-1	CASSLQDNEQSF	TGTGCCAGCAGCTTGCAGGACAATGAGCAGTCCTTC
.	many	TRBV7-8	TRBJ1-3	CASSLGVSGNTIYF	TGTGCCAGCAGCTTAGGTGTCTCTGGAAACACCATATATTTT
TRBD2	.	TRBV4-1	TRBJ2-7	CASSQGGGRNTYEQYF	TGCGCCAGCAGCCAAGGAGGCGGGAGAAACACCTACGAGCAGTACTTC